What follows are 22 T cell receptor beta chains derived from one specimen sequenced in a study of blood T cell repertoires in COVID-19. The data were produced by immunoSEQ multiplex PCR, yet TCRdb's version contains in-frame clones alone and is incomplete. Of 15,000 to 20,000 clones in the sample, about four fifths were seen once. The specimen was peripheral blood. These receptors were obtained from a woman in her sixties or seventies with active COVID-19.

The V and J genes are TRBV18 and TRBJ2-5, with 10 bases fitting TRBD1. The CDR3 runs 14 residues. Germline trimming cut 6 bases from V and 4 bases from J; bases unmatched to any gene: 5. Per germline, CDR1 KGHSH and CDR2 LQKENI. The CDR3 DNA reads TGTGCCAGCTCTCCGGGACAGGGGATAGAGACCCAGTACTTC. This encodes CASSPGQGIETQYF.

The chain recombines TRBV7-8 with TRBJ1-3; perhaps TRBD1 as D (5 bases). Looked up from germline, CDR1 is SGHVS and CDR2 is FQNEAQ. V was shortened by 1 base and J by 0 bases, with 16 bases between the two germline ends. CDR3 size: 18 residues. In DNA, the CDR3 is TGTGCCAGCAGCTTAGATGGCAGGGCAATTCCCTCTGGAAACACCATATATTTT. Translating it yields CASSLDGRAIPSGNTIYF.

This clone was seen a handful of times. V is TRBV9 and J is TRBJ2-5; maybe TRBD1 (6 bases). This CDR3 has 15 amino acids. Trimming took off 0 bases at V and 2 bases at J, with 11 bases between the two ends. CDR1 is SGDLS and CDR2 is YYNGEE in the germline V gene. CDR3 sequence: CASSVGQGIQETQYF. The DNA for the CDR3 is TGTGCCAGCAGCGTAGGCCAGGGGATACAAGAGACCCAGTACTTC.

The rearrangement uses TRBV5-1 and TRBJ2-1; 12 bases are shared with TRBD2. CDR1 SGHRS and CDR2 YFSETQ come from the germline V gene. V trimming: 4 bases; J trimming: 0 bases; junction bases outside the gene matches: 11. The CDR3 is 19 residues long. The CDR3 loop is CASSPTGTSGSNSYNEQFF. In nucleotides, the CDR3 is TGCGCCAGCAGCCCTACCGGGACTAGCGGGTCTAACTCCTACAATGAGCAGTTCTTC.

The genes are TRBV18 and TRBJ2-7; D call uncertain. Deletions cut 3 bases from V and 2 bases from J, with 11 bases between. This CDR3 contains 14 residues. Germline V CDR1 and CDR2: KGHSH, LQKENI. CDR3 bases: TGTGCCAGCTCACCTAGGCGGAGTACCTACGAGCAGTACTTC. Amino acids: CASSPRRSTYEQYF.

This clone has only a few counts. This chain uses TRBV11-2 with TRBJ2-7; 7 bases are a match to TRBD2. J gave up 4 bases and V 1 base, and 4 bases lay outside the gene matches. Germline values: CDR1 SGHAT, CDR2 FQNNGV. The CDR3 is 14 amino acids. The DNA for the CDR3 is TGTGCCAGCAGCTTAGTAAGCGGGACGTACGAGCAGTACTTC. This encodes CASSLVSGTYEQYF.

The chain joins TRBV6-2 or TRBV6-3 to TRBJ1-5, with 9 bases lining up with TRBD1. The germline V gene has CDR1 MNHEY and CDR2 SVGEGT. Trimming took 5 bases from V and 3 from J; bases not matched to a gene: 2. The CDR3 totals 14 residues. This chain's CDR3 is CASSRTGDNQPQHF. CDR3 sequence (DNA): TGTGCCAGCAGTCGGACAGGGGACAATCAGCCCCAGCATTTT.

In the case of this clone: Different DNA sequences within this sample yield the same CDR3. The gene calls are TRBV7-6 and TRBJ2-7, with TRBD1 as a possible D gene (6 bases). The germline gives CDR1 SGHVS, CDR2 FNYEAQ. CDR3 size: 15 residues. V was pared by 0 bases and J by 1 base, with 10 bases between. Written as DNA, the CDR3 is TGTGCCAGCAGCTTAGCAGGGGACAATTCCTACGAGCAGTACTTC. Protein sequence: CASSLAGDNSYEQYF.

The chain has TRBV19 and TRBJ2-3, with 8 nucleotides matching TRBD1. Germline loops: CDR1 LNHDA, CDR2 SQIVND (reference sequence). This CDR3 contains 14 residues. The V gene end was trimmed by 9 bases and the J gene end by 4 bases; junction bases not matched to a gene: 9. This CDR3 reads CASAGGARSDTQYF. The CDR3 DNA follows: TGTGCCAGCGCAGGGGGCGCAAGATCAGATACGCAGTATTTT.

The rearrangement uses TRBV29-1 and TRBJ1-4; the D gene is possibly TRBD1 (5 bases). Germline values: CDR1 SQVTM, CDR2 ANQGSEA. The V end lost 4 bases, the J end lost 6 bases, and 12 bases lay between the germline ends. The CDR3 spans 13 residues. The CDR3 DNA reads as TGCAGCGTTGCAAGGGGCCGTGATGAAAAACTGTTTTTT. This translates into CSVARGRDEKLFF. The full variable domain, rest sourced from reference TRBV29-1 and TRBJ1-4, is SAVISQKPSRDICQRGTSLTIQCQVDSQVTMMFWYRQQPGQSLTLIATANQGSEATYESGFVIDKFPISRPNLTFSTLTVSNMSPEDSSIYLCSVARGRDEKLFFGSGTQLSVL.

CDR3 nucleotides: TGTGCCAGCAGCTTCCCTTCGGGTAAGCGGGTCCCGACCGATGAGCAGTTCTTC. Protein product: CASSFPSGKRVPTDEQFF. The V gene is TRBV7-9, the J gene TRBJ2-1, with D possibly being TRBD2 (6 bases). Germline V gives CDR1 SEHNR, CDR2 FQNEAQ (reference sequence). The CDR3 covers 18 residues. V shed 3 bases and J shed 8 bases, with 26 bases lying between them. Filled out from reference TRBV7-9 and TRBJ2-1, the complete variable domain reads DTGVSQNPRHKITKRGQNVTFRCDPISEHNRLYWYRQTLGQGPEFLTYFQNEAQLEKSRLLSDRFSAERPKGSFSTLEIQRTEQGDSAMYLCASSFPSGKRVPTDEQFFGPGTRLTVL.

V usage is TRBV5-6 and J usage is TRBJ2-1; TRBD2 matches 8 bases. V gave up 0 bases and J gave up 3 bases; unmatched junction bases: 8. CDR3 length: 17 amino acids. The germline CDR1 and CDR2 sequences are SGHDT and YYEEEE. The CDR3 sequence: CASSLEKPGGSYNEQFF. In DNA, the CDR3 is TGTGCCAGCAGCTTGGAGAAACCGGGAGGGAGCTACAATGAGCAGTTCTTC.

The rearrangement uses TRBV6-5 and TRBJ1-5; 10 bases align to TRBD1. Germline assignment: CDR1 MNHEY and CDR2 SVGAGI. J lost 3 bases, V lost 6 bases, and 5 bases had no gene match. This CDR3 has 15 residues. CDR3 protein: CASSLGTGDNQPQHF. The CDR3 DNA is TGTGCCAGCAGCCTCGGGACAGGGGACAATCAGCCCCAGCATTTT.

V usage is TRBV5-1 and J usage is TRBJ2-7, with D maybe TRBD2 (6 bases). Germline V gene data show CDR1 as SGHRS and CDR2 as YFSETQ. Trimming removed 2 bases at V and 5 bases at J, with 17 bases between. The CDR3 extends over 15 amino acids. This chain's CDR3 is CASSLGVGEADEQYF. CDR3 DNA: TGCGCCAGCAGCTTAGGAGTGGGGGAGGCTGACGAGCAGTACTTC.

The V and J genes are TRBV13 and TRBJ1-2; a weak D match, TRBD1 (6 bases). Germline V gives CDR1 PRHDT, CDR2 FYEKMQ (reference sequence). Between the trimmed V and J ends, which lost 1 base and 8 bases, there was a span of 11 bases. This CDR3 is built from 13 residues. CDR3 sequence: CASSLVGAGGYTF. DNA for the CDR3: TGTGCCAGCAGCTTAGTGGGGGCAGGAGGCTACACCTTC.

The V gene is TRBV11-2, the J gene TRBJ2-1; no firm D call. Germline values: CDR1 SGHAT, CDR2 FQNNGV. Trimming took off 7 bases at V and 6 bases at J, with 10 bases between the two ends. This CDR3 region has 12 residues. The CDR3 region is CASTLLGNEQFF. The CDR3 DNA is TGTGCCAGCACTCTGCTCGGCAATGAGCAGTTCTTC.

V gene TRBV2 combines with J gene TRBJ1-1; D perhaps matches TRBD1 (6 bases). V was shortened by 5 bases and J by 3 bases, with 10 bases between the two germline ends. There are 13 residues in the CDR3. Germline values: CDR1 SNHLY, CDR2 FYNNEI. CDR3 protein: CASSLGHHTEAFF. DNA for the CDR3: TGTGCCAGCAGTTTGGGACACCACACTGAAGCTTTCTTT. Using reference TRBV2 and TRBJ1-1 for the parts outside the CDR3, the full variable domain is EPEVTQTPSHQVTQMGQEVILRCVPISNHLYFYWYRQILGQKVEFLVSFYNNEISEKSEIFDDQFSVERPDGSNFTLKIRSTKLEDSAMYFCASSLGHHTEAFFGQGTRLTVV.

This chain's CDR3 is CASSPLGSMPIYGYTF. Here the CDR3 DNA reads TGTGCCAGCAGCCCGCTTGGTAGCATGCCGATCTATGGCTACACCTTC. The chain carries TRBV7-9 and TRBJ1-2; D is unclear. The CDR3 is made up of 16 amino acids. V lost 5 bases, J lost 4 bases, and 20 bases lay in between. Looked up from germline, CDR1 is SEHNR and CDR2 is FQNEAQ (reference sequence).

The V call is TRBV6-4, the J call TRBJ2-1; 7 bases fit TRBD1. The junction had 5 bases not matched to a gene; V was cut back by 6 bases and J by 0 bases. CDR1 and CDR2 from the germline V gene are MRHNA and SNTAGT. The CDR3 loop spans 15 amino acids. The CDR3 DNA sequence: TGTGCCAGCAGCCGGGACAGCAGCTCCTACAATGAGCAGTTCTTC. Translating it yields CASSRDSSSYNEQFF.

The rearrangement joins TRBV3-1 (or the pseudogene TRBV3-2) to TRBJ2-1, with 7 positions matching TRBD2. The length of the CDR3 is 14 residues. Germline V lookup: CDR1 LGHDT, CDR2 YNNKEL (reference sequence). Trimming at V came to 8 bases and at J to 9 bases, leaving 13 bases not matched to a gene. CDR3 nucleotide sequence: TGTGCCAGCCAAAGTAAGGGAGGGCCATCTGAGCAGTTCTTC. It translates to CASQSKGGPSEQFF.

In this sample, this clone turned up once. The chain joins TRBV2 to TRBJ2-3; the match to TRBD2 covers 10 bases. The trim removed 6 bases at V and 1 base at J, leaving 4 bases unmatched. Germline V CDR1 and CDR2: SNHLY, FYNNEI. The CDR3 covers 15 residues. The CDR3 DNA is TGTGCCAGCAGCCCCGGACTAGCGGGCACAGATACGCAGTATTTT. Its protein product is CASSPGLAGTDTQYF.

The chain couples TRBV19 to TRBJ1-1; 11 positions agree with TRBD1. CDR3 length equals 15 residues. Germline-derived CDR1 and CDR2 are LNHDA and SQIVND (reference sequence). The V segment lost 9 bases and the J segment 8 bases; nucleotides outside the gene matches: 14. The CDR3 reads CASSPGTGGSMEAFF. CDR3 nucleotides: TGTGCCAGCTCACCCGGGACAGGGGGGTCAATGGAAGCTTTCTTT.